A single sample is the source of the 29 T cell receptor beta chains below, sequenced in a study of T cell responses to AZD1222 COVID-19 vaccine. Produced via immunoSEQ multiplex PCR; TCRdb's table is partial and in-frame only. In the table there are more than 75,000 clones, 90% of which are singletons. The sample here was peripheral blood, taken 28 days after the second AZD1222 dose. These receptors all stem from an adult who received the AZD1222 COVID-19 vaccine.

The rearrangement uses TRBV7-2 and TRBJ1-5; D ambiguous. From germline, CDR1 is SGHTA and CDR2 FQGNSA. CDR3 size: 14 residues. With 5 bases removed from V and 0 bases from J, the gap between germline ends came to 8 bases. The CDR3: CASSPDNSNQPQHF. In DNA, the CDR3 is TGTGCCAGCAGCCCCGATAATAGCAATCAGCCCCAGCATTTT.

The V call is TRBV6-5, the J call TRBJ1-1; TRBD1 is a possible D gene (5 bases). The CDR3 totals 12 residues. Trimming took 5 bases from V and 4 from J, leaving 8 bases between them. In germline, CDR1 is MNHEY, CDR2 SVGAGI. The CDR3 bases are TGTGCCAGCAGTCCCGGGGGCACTGAAGCTTTCTTT. Its protein is CASSPGGTEAFF.

This clone was observed a single time. The chain employs TRBV10-2 and TRBJ1-6, with 9 bases that match TRBD1. This CDR3 comprises 16 residues. Germline trimming cut 6 bases from V and 7 bases from J; bases unmatched to any gene: 10. The germline CDR1 and CDR2 sequences are WSHSY and SAAADI. The CDR3 DNA is TGCGCCAGCAGCGCTTCTACAGGGGGCTTCAATTCACCCCTCCACTTT. It encodes CASSASTGGFNSPLHF.

The CDR3 region is CASSQVGGVAFF. The CDR3 DNA reads TGTGCCAGCAGCCAAGTTGGGGGCGTGGCTTTCTTT. The chain employs TRBV3-1 (or the pseudogene TRBV3-2) and TRBJ1-1; TRBD1 might be the D (6 bases). This CDR3 has 12 residues. The germline V gene encodes CDR1 LGHDT and CDR2 YNNKEL (reference sequence). V lost 1 base and J 11 bases, leaving 11 bases between the germline ends.

J is TRBJ2-7 and V is TRBV7-2; D is possibly TRBD2 (5 bases). From germline, CDR1 is SGHTA and CDR2 FQGNSA. V lost 6 bases and J 7 bases, leaving 16 bases between the germline ends. CDR3 length: 13 amino acids. In nucleotides, the CDR3 is TGTGCCAGCAGTATAACCCCGGGGAGTGAGCAGTACTTC. Its translation: CASSITPGSEQYF.

The V gene is TRBV7-6, the J gene TRBJ2-2; the match to TRBD1 covers 11 bases. The ends lost 5 bases at V and 3 bases at J; junction bases unmatched: 17. This CDR3 spans 20 amino acids. Germline-derived CDR1 and CDR2 are SGHVS and FNYEAQ. DNA of the CDR3: TGTGCCAGCAGCCCACGGCGTAGGACAGGGGGCCGTGGGGACACCGGGGAGCTGTTTTTT. Translation gives CASSPRRRTGGRGDTGELFF.

This rearrangement joins TRBV5-4 to TRBJ2-4; possibly TRBD1 or TRBD2 for D (6 bases each). Trimming pared 0 bases from V and 8 bases from J, leaving 9 bases between. This CDR3 is built from 13 residues. The germline V gene has CDR1 SGHNT and CDR2 YYREEE (reference sequence). CDR3 region: CASSLEGGDIQYF. The CDR3 region has the DNA TGTGCCAGCAGCTTGGAGGGGGGCGACATTCAGTACTTC.

The J gene is TRBJ1-1, the V gene TRBV25-1; TRBD1 matches 8 bases. V dropped 4 bases and J dropped 6; count of bases not matched to a gene: 7. CDR3 length equals 14 residues. Germline values: CDR1 MGHDK, CDR2 SYGVNS. The CDR3 spells CASSGQGSFSEAFF. CDR3 sequence (DNA): TGTGCCAGCAGTGGACAGGGGTCCTTCTCTGAAGCTTTCTTT.

The chain is built from TRBV9 and TRBJ2-4; tentatively, D is TRBD1 (5 bases). Germline CDR1 SGDLS, CDR2 YYNGEE. V gave up 0 bases and J gave up 1 base, with 14 bases separating them. This CDR3 spans 17 amino acids. The CDR3 sequence is CASSVGQGMGAKNIQYF. The CDR3 DNA follows: TGTGCCAGCAGCGTAGGTCAGGGTATGGGGGCCAAAAACATTCAGTACTTC.

This chain uses TRBV5-4 with TRBJ2-1; D gene unclear. The CDR3 has 15 residues. The germline V gene encodes CDR1 SGHNT and CDR2 YYREEE (reference sequence). Trimming removed 0 bases from V and 7 bases from J, with 14 bases in between. The CDR3 region is CASSLGGSGRNEQFF. The CDR3 DNA sequence: TGTGCCAGCAGCTTGGGGGGTTCGGGTAGAAATGAGCAGTTCTTC.

There are a few counts of this clone. The rearrangement links TRBV5-4 to TRBJ2-7; 10 bases match TRBD1. Germline lookup yields CDR1 SGHNT and CDR2 YYREEE (reference sequence). The ends lost 1 base at V and 3 bases at J; junction bases unmatched: 4. The CDR3 sequence is 15 residues long. The CDR3 spells CASSLSRDRGYEQYF. The CDR3 DNA follows: TGTGCCAGCAGCTTGTCCCGGGACAGGGGCTACGAGCAGTACTTC.

This clone was counted a single time. The genes are TRBV21-1 and TRBJ2-7; TRBD1, as called in the table, went unchecked against the DNA. TRBV21-1 is a listed pseudogene. CDR3 length equals 14 residues. CDR3 protein: CASRLAPGAYEQYF. CDR3 sequence (DNA): TGTGCCAGCCGGTTAGCCCCTGGGGCGTACGAGCAGTACTTC.

The chain carries TRBV19 and TRBJ2-3, with D unclear. The V and J ends lost 4 bases and 2 bases respectively, with 28 bases between them. Germline values: CDR1 LNHDA, CDR2 SQIVND (reference sequence). The CDR3 is 20 amino acids. The DNA for the CDR3 is TGTGCCAGTAGTACTTATAGACTGCATAGTAGGAGAAGTGACACAGATACGCAGTATTTT. As protein: CASSTYRLHSRRSDTDTQYF.

This clone was seen a single time. This rearrangement joins TRBV9 to TRBJ2-2; either TRBD1 or TRBD2 may fit D (5 bases each). Germline loops: CDR1 SGDLS, CDR2 YYNGEE. Trimming took 2 bases from V and 1 from J, leaving 12 bases between them. This CDR3 is built from 16 residues. The CDR3 DNA is TGTGCCAGCAGCGTGGGACGAAGCTTGAACACCGGGGAGCTGTTTTTT. Protein sequence: CASSVGRSLNTGELFF.

This sequence joins TRBV4-2 and TRBJ1-4; D unresolved. CDR1 is LGHNA and CDR2 is YNFKEQ in the germline V gene. CDR3 length: 13 amino acids. CDR3 in DNA: TGTGCTAGCGGCGGCCCAACTAATGAAAAACTGTTTTTT. It encodes CASGGPTNEKLFF.

This clone has just one count. CDR3 in DNA: TGTGCCAGCAGTGTCCAGGGGGGCACTGAAGCTTTCTTT. It translates to CASSVQGGTEAFF. The V call is TRBV6-4, the J call TRBJ1-1, with TRBD1 matching 7 bases. V was clipped by 4 bases and J by 4 bases; unmatched bases: 3. This CDR3 has 13 residues. The germline V gene encodes CDR1 MRHNA and CDR2 SNTAGT.

The chain combines TRBV10-3 with TRBJ1-5; D is ambiguous. The germline CDR1 and CDR2 sequences are ENHRY and SYGVKD. This CDR3 comprises 15 residues. V was cut by 2 bases and J by 7 bases, with 15 bases left in between. The CDR3 reads CAISEGEGFRQPQHF. The CDR3, as DNA: TGTGCCATCAGTGAGGGGGAAGGGTTCCGCCAGCCCCAGCATTTT.

This chain connects TRBV28 to TRBJ1-5; D unclear. V shed 3 bases and J shed 3 bases, with 9 bases lying between them. The CDR3 is made up of 14 amino acids. Germline V gene lookup returns CDR1 MDHEN and CDR2 SYDVKM. CDR3 amino acids: CASSFGRNNQPQHF. CDR3 in DNA: TGTGCCAGCAGTTTTGGACGGAACAATCAGCCCCAGCATTTT. Supplemented by reference TRBV28 and TRBJ1-5, the full variable domain reads DVKVTQSSRYLVKRTGEKVFLECVQDMDHENMFWYRQDPGLGLRLIYFSYDVKMKEKGDIPEGYSVSREKKERFSLILESASTNQTSMYLCASSFGRNNQPQHFGDGTRLSIL.

The V gene is TRBV5-5, the J gene TRBJ2-4; tentatively, D is TRBD2 (6 bases). The CDR3 spans 13 residues. Germline V gene data show CDR1 as SGHKS and CDR2 as YYEKEE (reference sequence). Trimming took 5 bases from V and 8 from J, leaving 14 bases between them. The CDR3 DNA sequence: TGTGCCAGCAGTTGGGACTTAGCCTACATTCAGTACTTC. This gives the protein CASSWDLAYIQYF.

The chain has TRBV2 and TRBJ1-1; D is ambiguous. Germline CDR1 and CDR2: SNHLY and FYNNEI. CDR3 length: 14 amino acids. V lost 7 bases, J lost 1 base, and 13 bases lay in between. CDR3 amino acids: CASTTESKNTEAFF. For the CDR3, the DNA is TGTGCCAGCACCACAGAGAGTAAGAACACTGAAGCTTTCTTT.

The rearrangement uses TRBV7-2 and TRBJ1-1, with D possibly TRBD1 on 5 matching bases. This CDR3 region has 13 residues. CDR1 is SGHTA, CDR2 FQGNSA, per germline. Trimming shortened V by 6 bases and J by 0 bases, and 8 bases separated the two germline ends. CDR3 DNA sequence: TGTGCCAGCAGTCAGGGAGTGAACACTGAAGCTTTCTTT. It translates to CASSQGVNTEAFF.

The CDR3 spells CASSKGGAGQPQHF. The CDR3 bases are TGTGCCAGCAGCAAAGGGGGGGCCGGGCAGCCCCAGCATTTT. This chain links TRBV21-1 with TRBJ1-5. TRBV21-1 is designated a pseudogene. CDR3 length: 14 residues.

The chain is built from TRBV3-1 (or the pseudogene TRBV3-2) and TRBJ1-4; perhaps TRBD1 as D (6 bases). The V and J ends lost 1 base and 7 bases respectively, with 22 bases between them. Germline CDR1 is LGHDT and CDR2 is YNNKEL (reference sequence). This CDR3 contains 18 residues. CDR3 loop: CASSQGGGVRIGFEKLFF. The CDR3 DNA follows: TGTGCCAGCAGCCAAGGAGGGGGAGTTCGGATTGGGTTTGAAAAACTGTTTTTT.

This chain joins TRBV7-9 and TRBJ1-2; D not certain. The V end was cut by 0 bases, the J end by 5 bases, with 13 bases between. Germline V CDR1 and CDR2: SEHNR, FQNEAQ (reference sequence). The CDR3 sequence is 15 residues long. The CDR3 bases are TGTGCCAGCAGCTTAGCCCCCGGCACCGTGTATGGCTACACCTTC. This codes for CASSLAPGTVYGYTF. The full variable domain, completed using reference TRBV7-9 and TRBJ1-2, is DTGVSQNPRHKITKRGQNVTFRCDPISEHNRLYWYRQTLGQGPEFLTYFQNEAQLEKSRLLSDRFSAERPKGSFSTLEIQRTEQGDSAMYLCASSLAPGTVYGYTFGSGTRLTVV.

The chain carries TRBV6-5 and TRBJ1-2; D uncertain. CDR1 and CDR2 from the germline V gene are MNHEY and SVGAGI. V gave up 6 bases and J gave up 8 bases, with 16 bases separating them. CDR3 length: 13 residues. The CDR3 reads CASSQSQLGGYTF. CDR3 coding DNA: TGTGCCAGCAGCCAATCACAGCTAGGGGGCTACACCTTC.

The V and J genes are TRBV19 and TRBJ1-6, with D perhaps matching TRBD1 (5 bases). CDR1 is LNHDA and CDR2 is SQIVND in the germline V gene (reference sequence). CDR3 size: 15 residues. The V end lost 3 bases, the J end lost 4 bases, and 10 bases lay between the germline ends. CDR3: CASSMGESYNSPLHF. The CDR3 nucleotides read TGTGCCAGTAGTATGGGGGAGAGTTATAATTCACCCCTCCACTTT.

This clone has more than one count but fewer than ten. The chain links TRBV7-3 to TRBJ2-7, with D hard to call. Looked up from germline, CDR1 is SGHTA and CDR2 is FQGTGA. V was clipped by 2 bases and J by 2 bases, with 10 bases between them. This CDR3 region has 14 residues. Written as DNA, the CDR3 is TGTGCCAGCAGCTTAGCCGGACCGACCTACGAGCAGTACTTC. It encodes CASSLAGPTYEQYF.

The chain couples TRBV7-9 to TRBJ1-3, with unresolved D. The CDR3 length is 19 residues. With 5 bases removed from V and 1 base from J, the gap between germline ends came to 24 bases. CDR1 is SEHNR and CDR2 is FQNEAQ in the germline V gene (reference sequence). The CDR3 loop reads CASSRPPTEERISGNTIYF. Here the CDR3 DNA reads TGTGCCAGCAGCCGTCCTCCAACTGAGGAGCGAATTTCTGGAAACACCATATATTTT.

The genes are TRBV2 and TRBJ2-1, with 16 bases that match TRBD2. This CDR3 has 16 amino acids. Germline trimming cut 5 bases from V and 7 bases from J; bases unmatched to any gene: 5. Germline CDR1 is SNHLY and CDR2 is FYNNEI. CDR3 coding DNA: TGTGCCAGCAGTTCGGGACTAGCGGGGGGGCAAAATGAGCAGTTCTTC. Its translation: CASSSGLAGGQNEQFF.